This TCR beta chain was recorded in a study of T-cell reconstitution after alpha-beta-depleted transplantation in children (dated by TCRdb to 2016 to 2017). Broadly, across the study: The study quantitatively tracked T-cell immune reconstitution after TCRalphabeta/CD19-depleted allogeneic hematopoietic cell transplantation in children using TCR repertoire profiling. Study-level results and caveats: Over subsequent months, a decline in hyperexpanded clone frequencies was noted, and after one year, T-cell counts and TCRbeta diversity were mostly ascribed to newly produced T cells. The high TCRbeta diversity at day 60 in some patients was ascribed to recipient T cells and intrathymic progenitors that had survived conditioning. The apparently early recovery of alphabetaT-cell counts about two months after transplant reportedly depended on only several hundred rapidly expanded clones that came from non-depleted graft cells.

The sample's treatment or condition, from its label and the paper: allogeneic hematopoietic cell transplantation with graft depleted of TCRalphabeta T cells and CD19 B cells. TCRalphabeta/CD19-depleted allogeneic hematopoietic cell grafts were given to the transplant recipients, all of whom were children. From its cysteine to its phenylalanine, the CDR3 spans 18 amino acids. Only the CDR3 DNA is retained, 54 bases long and in frame from the first base. CDR1 SGHAT and CDR2 FQDESV were looked up in the germline V gene (reference sequence). Unmatched junction bases come to 13, with V trimmed by 5 bases and J by 3 bases. Library preparation was by PCR. Sequencing was carried out with an Illumina HiSeq 2500. TCR libraries were prepared with molecular barcoding, using unique molecular identifiers to normalize TCRbeta repertoire quantification. The public reads were reanalyzed by TCRdb: fastp trimming at Q25, MiXCR alignment, in-frame beta chains only. Merged by CDR3 protein, the rows form single entries marked with the most common genes and DNA. The sample records about 120,000 distinct CDR3 sequences, under 13% of which are singletons. The ten largest account for less than 40% of the sample.

This clonotype was counted ten times or more. Its antigen is still unknown. There are no base qualities to consult, and no much larger clone falls within one base. Sequences were derived from PBMCs, sampled before TCRalphabeta/CD19-depleted stem cell transplant. The chain joins TRBV11-1 to TRBJ2-2; the central 9 bases match TRBD1. The clonotype originates from a boy aged 2 to 10 with acute lymphoblastic leukemia, due to receive a stem cell transplant. The encoded CDR3 is CASSPMAGQGSHTGELFF. The DNA is as follows: TGTGCCAGCAGCCCCATGGCAGGACAGGGGAGCCACACCGGGGAGCTGTTTTTT.